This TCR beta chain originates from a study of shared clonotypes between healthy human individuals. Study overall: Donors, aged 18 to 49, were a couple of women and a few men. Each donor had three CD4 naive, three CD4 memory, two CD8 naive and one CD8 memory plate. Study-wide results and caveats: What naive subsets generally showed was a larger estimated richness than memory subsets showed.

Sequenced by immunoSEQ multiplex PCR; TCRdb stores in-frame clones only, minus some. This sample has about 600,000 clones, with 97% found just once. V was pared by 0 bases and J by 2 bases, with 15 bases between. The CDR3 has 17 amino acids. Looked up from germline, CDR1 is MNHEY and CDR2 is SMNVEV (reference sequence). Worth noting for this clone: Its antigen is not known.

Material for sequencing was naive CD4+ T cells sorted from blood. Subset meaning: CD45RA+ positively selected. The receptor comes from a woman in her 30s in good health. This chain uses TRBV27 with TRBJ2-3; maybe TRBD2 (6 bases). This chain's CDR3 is CASSLSNAGPITDTQYF. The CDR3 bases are TGTGCCAGCAGTTTATCGAACGCGGGGCCAATCACAGATACGCAGTATTTT.